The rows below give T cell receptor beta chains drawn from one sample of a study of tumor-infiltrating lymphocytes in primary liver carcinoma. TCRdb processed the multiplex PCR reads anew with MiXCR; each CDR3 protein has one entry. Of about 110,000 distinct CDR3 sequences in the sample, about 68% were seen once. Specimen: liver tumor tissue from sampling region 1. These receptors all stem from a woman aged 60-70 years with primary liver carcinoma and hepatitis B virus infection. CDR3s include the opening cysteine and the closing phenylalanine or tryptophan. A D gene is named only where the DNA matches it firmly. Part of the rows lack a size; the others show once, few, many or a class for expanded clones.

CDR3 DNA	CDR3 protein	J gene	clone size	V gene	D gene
TGTGCCAGCGAGACAGGGAGCTACAATGAGCTGTCCTTC	CASETGSYNELSF	TRBJ2-1	-	TRBV11-2	TRBD1
TGCAACGTTGCCTCAGGGTCCTACGAGCAGTACTTC	CNVASGSYEQYF	TRBJ2-7	-	TRBV29-1	-
TGTGCCGGCAGCCTCACACCACGCGGGACTAACAATGGCTACACCTTC	CAGSLTPRGTNNGYTF	TRBJ1-2	-	TRBV11-1	-
TGTGCCACCAATAAGGAACCTTGGTGGGGCTGGGACACTGAAGCTTTCTTT	CATNKEPWWGWDTEAFF	TRBJ1-1	once	TRBV6-5	-
TGCGCCAGCAGTAGGGAGAAAGGCGAGCAGTACTTC	CASSREKGEQYF	TRBJ2-7	many	TRBV10-1	-
TGTGCCATCAGGGGGATAGGGGGTGTTGAGCAGCTCTTC	CAIRGIGGVEQLF	TRBJ2-1	-	TRBV10-3	-
TGTGCCAGCAGTATCCGGGACAGTCTCTTAAGGGAAGCTTTCTTT	CASSIRDSLLREAFF	TRBJ1-1	many	TRBV12-3/TRBV12-4	TRBD1
TGTACCAGCAGCTTAGACAGACTCAGAGATACGCAGTATTTT	CTSSLDRLRDTQYF	TRBJ2-3	-	TRBV11-1	-
TGTGCCAGCAGTCAACGGACAGGGGTTCTATCACCCCTCCACTTT	CASSQRTGVLSPLHF	TRBJ1-6	many	TRBV12-3/TRBV12-4	TRBD1
TGTGCCAGCAGTTCCACAGGGGCCCTAACCTACGAGCAGTACTTC	CASSSTGALTYEQYF	TRBJ2-7	-	TRBV28	TRBD1
TGTGCCAGCAGCCCAGGGGGGACCCAGTACTTC	CASSPGGTQYF	TRBJ2-5	large	TRBV11-2	TRBD1
TGTGCCAGTGGTCCGAATAGCGGCCCCACCTACGAGCAGCACTTC	CASGPNSGPTYEQHF	TRBJ2-7	-	TRBV28	-
TGTGCCAGTAGTGCGGGGACCGACGGGGCCTACGAGCAGTACTTC	CASSAGTDGAYEQYF	TRBJ2-7	-	TRBV19	-
TGTGCCAGCATCTTACAGTACCAAGAGACCCAATACTTC	CASILQYQETQYF	TRBJ2-5	-	TRBV11-1	-
TGTGCCAGCAGAGAAAACAGGGCTAGCAATCAGCCCCAGCATTTT	CASRENRASNQPQHF	TRBJ1-5	many	TRBV12-3/TRBV12-4	-
TGCGTCAGCAGCCACCTTCGGGCTAGCGGGAGTTGGGGCACAGATACGCAGTATTTT	CVSSHLRASGSWGTDTQYF	TRBJ2-3	-	TRBV5-1	TRBD2
TGTGCTAGCAGTCCCCTGGGACTAGCGGGAGGTCGAGAGACCCTGTACTTC	CASSPLGLAGGRETLYF	TRBJ2-5	-	TRBV28	TRBD2
TGCAGTGCTCTTGAAGGGACAGGGGCGACGGGGGAGCAGTACTTC	CSALEGTGATGEQYF	TRBJ2-7	-	TRBV20-1	TRBD1
TGTGTCAGCAGCACAGGGGCTCATTATGGCTACACCTTC	CVSSTGAHYGYTF	TRBJ1-2	-	TRBV28	TRBD1
TGTGCCAGCAACTTGGGGGGGGCCTATAGCAATCAGCCCCAGCATTTT	CASNLGGAYSNQPQHF	TRBJ1-5	few	TRBV28	-
TGTGCCAGCAGTCCCGGGGGTAGCGGTGCGAGGGAGCACTTCTTC	CASSPGGSGAREHFF	TRBJ2-1	-	TRBV28	-
TGTGCCAGTAGTTTGGGAGCGGGAGGGTACAATAAGCAGTTCTTC	CASSLGAGGYNKQFF	TRBJ2-1	-	TRBV12-3/TRBV12-4	TRBD2
TGTGCCAGCAGTCCGGGACAGGAACCCTACGAGCAGTACTTC	CASSPGQEPYEQYF	TRBJ2-7	-	TRBV28	TRBD1
TGTGCCAGCAGCTTAGCAACAAGTGGCTACAATGAACAGTTCTTC	CASSLATSGYNEQFF	TRBJ2-1	-	TRBV11-2	-